The clone carrying this T cell receptor beta chain was counted at least ten times. The antigen is not known. These data come from a study of breast tumors, draining lymph nodes, adjacent tissues. General study results and limits: Tumor repertoires ranked between lymph nodes and nontumor tissue in diversity, with V and J gene preferences. Findings are consistent with lymph node origin and intratumoral expansion of most tumor T cells.

Samples came from axillary lymph nodes draining the breast cancer. CDR1 is LNHDA, CDR2 SQIVND, per germline (reference sequence). The V segment lost 7 bases and the J segment 5 bases; nucleotides outside the gene matches: 10. The length of the CDR3 is 16 residues. TCRdb reprocessed the multiplex PCR reads with MiXCR, giving one entry per CDR3 protein. Altogether roughly 130,000 distinct CDR3 sequences are present, 15% to 20% being singletons, with the ten largest covering under 4.5%. This clonotype was sampled from a female donor with breast cancer. Some clones in this sample may be carry-over from other donors' samples. The chain joins TRBV19 to TRBJ1-4, with 10 nucleotides matching TRBD1. Sequencing input: axillary lymph node tissue. The CDR3 reads CASTDPGQGRNEKLFF. CDR3 coding DNA: TGTGCCAGTACCGACCCGGGACAGGGGCGGAATGAAAAACTGTTTTTT.